This passage covers 28 T cell receptor beta chains from one sample sequenced in a study of CD8+ T cells in alopecia areata. Extracted RNA was reverse transcribed, and the resulting cDNA served as sequencing template. Sequencing used immunoSEQ multiplex PCR; TCRdb keeps in-frame clones, though not all of them. The sample has 180,000 or so clones; 40% to 55% are singletons. Indicated treatment: oral pan-JAK inhibitor, 5-10 mg twice daily. The input for sequencing was CD8+ T cells sorted from blood, taken at roughly week 53, from a patient treated with tofacitinib. Receptors originate from a human donor with alopecia areata.

This clone was observed a few times. This specimen includes other DNA sequences encoding the same CDR3. This sequence joins TRBV29-1 and TRBJ2-7; D is uncertain. With 0 bases removed from V and 1 base from J, the gap between germline ends came to 4 bases. From germline, CDR1 is SQVTM and CDR2 ANQGSEA. The CDR3 is made up of 12 amino acids. The CDR3 reads CSVEESSYEQYF. CDR3 bases: TGCAGCGTTGAAGAATCATCCTACGAGCAGTACTTC.

This chain joins TRBV29-1 and TRBJ2-6, with D possibly being TRBD1 or TRBD2 (5 bases each). Germline loops: CDR1 SQVTM, CDR2 ANQGSEA. CDR3 size: 16 residues. Deletions cut 2 bases from V and 6 bases from J, with 17 bases between. The CDR3 DNA reads TGCAGCGTTGAACAGGGACCCTCTGGGGAGGCCAACGTCCTGACTTTC. This encodes CSVEQGPSGEANVLTF.

This clone was detected only a few times. The gene calls are TRBV7-2 and TRBJ2-3, with D unclear. This CDR3 is built from 13 residues. The ends were cut back, 3 bases at V and 3 bases at J, with 7 bases in the middle. CDR1 SGHTA and CDR2 FQGNSA come from the germline V gene. CDR3 residues: CASSFTITDTQYF. CDR3 nucleotides: TGTGCCAGCAGCTTCACCATAACAGATACGCAGTATTTT.

This chain links TRBV30 with TRBJ2-7, with D tentatively TRBD1 (6 bases). Germline assignment: CDR1 GTSNPN and CDR2 SVGIG (reference sequence). The V end was cut by 0 bases, the J end by 10 bases, with 13 bases between. The CDR3 loop spans 12 amino acids. This chain's CDR3 is CAWSVTDRKQYF. The CDR3 nucleotides read TGTGCCTGGAGTGTAACGGACAGAAAACAGTACTTC.

J is TRBJ2-5 and V is TRBV2; D ambiguous. CDR1 and CDR2 from the germline V gene are SNHLY and FYNNEI. V gave up 4 bases and J gave up 0 bases, with 9 bases separating them. The CDR3 runs to 14 residues. CDR3 in amino acids: CASSGSGYQETQYF. The DNA of the CDR3 is TGTGCCAGCAGTGGCTCCGGATACCAAGAGACCCAGTACTTC. Based on the CDR3 plus reference TRBV2 and TRBJ2-5, the full variable domain is EPEVTQTPSHQVTQMGQEVILRCVPISNHLYFYWYRQILGQKVEFLVSFYNNEISEKSEIFDDQFSVERPDGSNFTLKIRSTKLEDSAMYFCASSGSGYQETQYFGPGTRLLVL.

This clone has just a few counts. The chain couples TRBV5-6 to TRBJ2-7; D is unresolved. Germline CDR1 SGHDT, CDR2 YYEEEE. Trimming stripped 2 bases from V and 3 bases from J, with 6 bases between. The CDR3 length is 12 residues. CDR3 coding DNA: TGTGCCAGCAGCTTCCTGGACTACGAGCAGTACTTC. This codes for CASSFLDYEQYF.

This rearrangement joins TRBV6-1 to TRBJ2-2, with a weak D call TRBD2 (6 bases). V lost 2 bases and J lost 5, with 9 bases in between. CDR3 length equals 14 residues. Germline CDR1 is MNHNS and CDR2 is SASEGT. The CDR3 DNA reads as TGTGCCAGCAGTGAATTTGGGGGGACCGGGGAGCTGTTTTTT. This gives the protein CASSEFGGTGELFF.

The chain joins TRBV5-1 to TRBJ2-5; D not certain. The CDR3 consists of 15 residues. CDR1 SGHRS and CDR2 YFSETQ come from the germline V gene. Trimming pared 5 bases from V and 4 bases from J, leaving 18 bases between. The CDR3: CASSSFVSTRETQYF. DNA of the CDR3: TGCGCCAGCAGTTCTTTCGTCAGTACGAGAGAGACCCAGTACTTC.

The genes are TRBV10-3 and TRBJ1-2; no clear D gene. V gave up 3 bases and J gave up 7 bases, with 21 bases separating them. The CDR3 consists of 16 residues. CDR1 is ENHRY, CDR2 SYGVKD, per germline. CDR3 in amino acids: CAISEENGDSVAGYTF. DNA of the CDR3: TGTGCCATCAGTGAAGAGAACGGGGATTCAGTTGCTGGCTACACCTTC.

The rearrangement uses TRBV6-5 and TRBJ2-6; perhaps TRBD1 as D (5 bases). Germline CDR1 MNHEY, CDR2 SVGAGI. This CDR3 contains 16 residues. V lost 3 bases and J lost 0, with 9 bases in between. This CDR3 is CASSYVGHSGANVLTF. CDR3 bases: TGTGCCAGCAGTTATGTCGGACACTCTGGGGCCAACGTCCTGACTTTC.

This clone occurred a few times. This chain connects TRBV14 to TRBJ2-3, with 7 positions matching TRBD2. The CDR3 has 14 residues. V shed 4 bases, J shed 2 bases, and the junction held 3 bases outside the gene matches. From germline, CDR1 is SGHDN and CDR2 FVKESK. The CDR3 region is CASSPWDYTDTQYF. Written as DNA, the CDR3 is TGTGCCAGCAGCCCCTGGGACTACACAGATACGCAGTATTTT.

The genes are TRBV2 and TRBJ1-5; no reliable D call. V was clipped by 6 bases and J by 7 bases, with 16 bases between them. The CDR3 sequence is 14 residues long. The germline V gene encodes CDR1 SNHLY and CDR2 FYNNEI. Here the CDR3 reads CASSDEVADQPQHF. The DNA of the CDR3 is TGTGCCAGCAGCGATGAGGTGGCAGACCAGCCCCAGCATTTT.

The rearrangement uses TRBV9 and TRBJ1-2, with D possibly being TRBD1 (6 bases). The CDR3 contains 12 residues. The germline CDR1 and CDR2 sequences are SGDLS and YYNGEE. The V and J ends lost 6 bases and 3 bases respectively, with 9 bases between them. This CDR3 reads CASTRQDYGYTF. CDR3 DNA sequence: TGTGCCAGCACCAGACAGGACTATGGCTACACCTTC.

The chain links TRBV12-5 to TRBJ2-3, with D possibly matching TRBD2 (5 bases). The CDR3 consists of 15 residues. Germline V CDR1 and CDR2: LGHNT, FRNRAP. V was pared by 4 bases and J by 1 base, with 12 bases between. CDR3 nucleotide sequence: TGTGCTAGTGGTTCCGCACTGGGAGGCACAGATACGCAGTATTTT. Its translation is CASGSALGGTDTQYF.

This clone was seen at least ten times. This chain uses TRBV23-1 with TRBJ2-1; 8 nucleotides align to TRBD1. TRBV23-1 is reported as an ORF; its role is uncertain. Germline trimming cut 0 bases from V and 4 bases from J; bases unmatched to any gene: 5. The CDR3 totals 16 residues. The CDR3 region is CASSQSPDREYNEQFF. The CDR3 region has the DNA TGCGCCAGCAGTCAATCGCCGGACAGGGAGTACAATGAGCAGTTCTTC.

V gene TRBV5-1 combines with J gene TRBJ1-2; D is unclear. Per germline, CDR1 SGHRS and CDR2 YFSETQ. V lost 0 bases, J lost 5 bases, and 8 bases lay in between. This CDR3 is 13 amino acids long. In DNA form, the CDR3 reads TGCGCCAGCAGCTTGGGAAGCAAGTATGGCTACACCTTC. This encodes CASSLGSKYGYTF.

The chain combines TRBV13 with TRBJ2-5; D tentatively reads TRBD1 or TRBD2 (5 bases each). The CDR3 is 14 residues long. Between the trimmed V and J ends, which lost 3 bases and 5 bases, there was a span of 13 bases. Per the germline V gene, CDR1 is PRHDT and CDR2 is FYEKMQ (reference sequence). The chain's CDR3 is CASSFWGIGETQYF. CDR3 coding DNA: TGTGCCAGCAGCTTTTGGGGGATCGGGGAGACCCAGTACTTC.

The rearrangement joins TRBV7-9 to TRBJ1-2; a possible D gene is TRBD1 (6 bases). Trimming stripped 6 bases from V and 2 bases from J, with 10 bases between. Germline V lookup: CDR1 SEHNR, CDR2 FQNEAQ (reference sequence). The CDR3 runs to 13 residues. CDR3 bases: TGTGCCAGCAGAAAGGACAGCAACTATGGCTACACCTTC. Its protein product is CASRKDSNYGYTF.

This clone was counted between two and nine times. This chain connects TRBV29-1 to TRBJ2-7; 10 bases match TRBD1. V was pared by 2 bases and J by 3 bases, with 4 bases of the junction left unmatched. The CDR3 runs 14 residues. Per the germline V gene, CDR1 is SQVTM and CDR2 is ANQGSEA. CDR3 DNA: TGCAGCGTTGAACCCGGGACAGGGGTCTACGAGCAGTACTTC. Residues: CSVEPGTGVYEQYF.

This chain connects TRBV7-8 to TRBJ2-2; D might be TRBD1 (6 bases). With 5 bases removed from V and 4 bases from J, the gap between germline ends came to 20 bases. This CDR3 has 17 amino acids. The germline V gene has CDR1 SGHVS and CDR2 FQNEAQ. As DNA, the CDR3 is TGTGCCAGCAGCAACCCGGGACACGTACCGAGCACCGGGGAGCTGTTTTTT. Translated: CASSNPGHVPSTGELFF.

This clone was observed a few times. Additional DNA sequences in this sample encode the identical CDR3. This chain connects TRBV27 to TRBJ1-5; 8 bases line up with TRBD1. CDR1 is MNHEY and CDR2 is SMNVEV in the germline V gene (reference sequence). The CDR3 runs 14 residues. Unmatched junction bases numbered 3, after V lost 8 bases and J lost 0 bases. The CDR3 nucleotides are TGTGCCAGCTCGGACAGGGATAGCAATCAGCCCCAGCATTTT. Translated: CASSDRDSNQPQHF.

The CDR3: CASMGRAFSEAFF. Here the CDR3 DNA reads TGTGCCAGCATGGGCAGGGCTTTTAGTGAAGCTTTCTTT. This sequence joins TRBV6-5 and TRBJ1-1; TRBD1 might be the D (5 bases). The CDR3 has 13 amino acids. Looked up from germline, CDR1 is MNHEY and CDR2 is SVGAGI. Trimming cost V 7 bases and J 7 bases, with 16 bases left between them.

The chain employs TRBV2 and TRBJ1-5, with D unclear. The CDR3 is 12 residues long. The germline V gene has CDR1 SNHLY and CDR2 FYNNEI. The V gene lost 4 bases and the J gene lost 1 base, with 2 bases spanning the gap. The CDR3 bases are TGTGCCAGCAGTGTGAGCAATCAGCCCCAGCATTTT. It codes for CASSVSNQPQHF.

The chain carries TRBV5-4 and TRBJ2-3; no clear D gene. Germline loops: CDR1 SGHNT, CDR2 YYREEE (reference sequence). V lost 3 bases and J lost 2, with 10 bases in between. CDR3 length equals 14 residues. CDR3 sequence: CASSSGPTTDTQYF. The CDR3 DNA sequence: TGTGCCAGCAGCTCCGGACCAACCACAGATACGCAGTATTTT. Filled out from reference TRBV5-4 and TRBJ2-3, the complete variable domain reads ETGVTQSPTHLIKTRGQQVTLRCSSQSGHNTVSWYQQALGQGPQFIFQYYREEENGRGNFPPRFSGLQFPNYSSELNVNALELDDSALYLCASSSGPTTDTQYFGPGTRLTVL.

J is TRBJ1-1 and V is TRBV18, with 7 bases lining up with TRBD1. CDR3 size: 15 residues. V was clipped by 3 bases and J by 4 bases; unmatched bases: 8. The germline V gene encodes CDR1 KGHSH and CDR2 LQKENI. Written as DNA, the CDR3 is TGTGCCAGCTCACCTACAGGGGCCAGGGGCACTGAAGCTTTCTTT. This sequence encodes CASSPTGARGTEAFF.

As for this clone: Distinct nucleotide sequences in the sample also encode this CDR3. The chain is built from TRBV5-1 and TRBJ2-7, with 9 bases that match TRBD1. This CDR3 spans 15 amino acids. From germline, CDR1 is SGHRS and CDR2 YFSETQ. The trim removed 3 bases at V and 1 base at J, leaving 5 bases unmatched. The DNA for the CDR3 is TGCGCCAGCAGCTGGGGACAGGGCCTTTCCTACGAGCAGTACTTC. This encodes CASSWGQGLSYEQYF.

The DNA of the CDR3 is TGTGCCAGCAGCTTATTCGGGATGAACACTGAAGCTTTCTTT. Protein product: CASSLFGMNTEAFF. V usage is TRBV13 and J usage is TRBJ1-1, with no clear D. V was pared by 2 bases and J by 0 bases, with 7 bases between. From germline, CDR1 is PRHDT and CDR2 FYEKMQ (reference sequence). The CDR3 sequence is 14 residues long.

This chain connects TRBV27 to TRBJ2-7; TRBD1 matches 9 bases. The CDR3 contains 14 residues. Trimming cost V 5 bases and J 5 bases; bases outside gene matches: 7. Per the germline V gene, CDR1 is MNHEY and CDR2 is SMNVEV (reference sequence). In DNA form, the CDR3 reads TGTGCCAGCAGTCTAGGACAGGGGTCCCACGAGCAGTACTTC. Amino acids: CASSLGQGSHEQYF.